These T cell receptor beta chains were read from a single sample in a study of blood T cell repertoires in COVID-19. TCRdb's table, derived via immunoSEQ multiplex PCR, lists solely in-frame clones and lacks some. The sample carries hundreds of thousands of clones, approximately 79% recorded once. Sequenced: peripheral blood. The origin of the receptors is a woman between 35 and 50 years old with active or convalescent COVID-19. The conserved cysteine and the conserved F or W are not part of the CDR3 here. The order of the fields is clone size, J gene, V gene, CDR3 protein. The size field is filled for only some rows; it gives once, few, many or a size class.

>NA|TRBJ1-1|TRBV12-3/TRBV12-4
ASSRESYTEAF
>NA|TRBJ1-1|TRBV2
ASRTGMNTEAF
>NA|TRBJ1-3|TRBV19
ASTLGGNSGNTIY
>NA|TRBJ2-2|TRBV10-1
ASSDYPGLAGAGTGELF
>NA|TRBJ2-7|TRBV28
ASSSGPGRAYEQY
>few|TRBJ1-2|TRBV5-8
ASSFTGGNGYT
>NA|TRBJ2-1|TRBV10-3
AISESVRLRNEQF
>few|TRBJ2-1|TRBV30
AWSAPGNEQF
>NA|TRBJ1-1|TRBV27
ASSWTGKTEAF
>NA|TRBJ1-1|TRBV28
ASSLSANGGEAF
>few|TRBJ2-7|TRBV30
AWRGSGSYEQY
>NA|TRBJ1-4|TRBV7-2
ASSSPVSDRGNEKLF
>few|TRBJ1-3|TRBV7-9
ASSSSGQSGNTIY
>NA|TRBJ1-5|TRBV10-2
ASSENGGNQPQH
>NA|TRBJ1-1|TRBV6-5
ASRRGGGTEAF
>NA|TRBJ1-1|TRBV7-3
ASSLHRGVTEAF
>NA|TRBJ1-1|TRBV6-5
ASSLTRVDTEAF
>NA|TRBJ1-1|TRBV5-1
ASSLDSLNTEAF
>NA|TRBJ2-5|TRBV3-1/TRBV3-2
ASRNIYQETQY
>NA|TRBJ1-1|TRBV27
ASSLMGQVTEAF
>NA|TRBJ1-1|TRBV11-2
ASSLRGQGNTEAF
>NA|TRBJ2-7|TRBV5-1
ASRKTGQSYEQY
>NA|TRBJ1-1|TRBV19
ASSIYGDGKFEAF
>NA|TRBJ1-5|TRBV28
ASSPTGRNSNQPQH
>NA|TRBJ2-5|TRBV11-2
ASSYGGGPPETQY
>NA|TRBJ1-5|TRBV7-3
ASSLRLFNQPQH
>few|TRBJ1-1|TRBV30
AWSNDRGTEAF
>NA|TRBJ1-2|TRBV10-2
ASSEARDSYGYT
>once|TRBJ2-1|TRBV6-6
ASRVAGDYNEQF
>NA|TRBJ1-2|TRBV4-1
TSSQVGASGRHYGYT
>NA|TRBJ2-2|TRBV6-1
ASSEPGLNTGELF
>few|TRBJ1-5|TRBV18
ASSPQTGEGQPQH
>NA|TRBJ1-1|TRBV7-6
ASSRGQGGVHTEAF
>NA|TRBJ2-7|TRBV11-1
ASSVTTGIKYEQY
>NA|TRBJ1-2|TRBV11-2
ASSPDRANYGYT
>NA|TRBJ2-3|TRBV2
ASSERNLSTDTQY
>NA|TRBJ1-6|TRBV30
AWSPGQGVTPLH
>NA|TRBJ2-3|TRBV7-3
ASSRGEADTQY
>NA|TRBJ2-2|TRBV4-1
ASSQAPFNTGELF
>NA|TRBJ2-5|TRBV5-1
ASSPGLAETQY
>NA|TRBJ1-2|TRBV19
ASGDRGDYGYT
>NA|TRBJ1-2|TRBV11-2
ASSLASTGVNYGYT
>NA|TRBJ1-2|TRBV27
ASSHQGITNYGYT
>NA|TRBJ1-2|TRBV30
AWWPPNYGYT
>NA|TRBJ2-2|TRBV11-3
ASSPKGVNTGELF
>NA|TRBJ2-2|TRBV4-1
ASSQDPLSGGRELF
>NA|TRBJ2-5|TRBV5-5
ASSLDVAGGQETQY
>once|TRBJ1-2|TRBV7-2
ASSIRQGSYGYT
>NA|TRBJ1-2|TRBV6-5
ASSRGLQGYT
>NA|TRBJ2-5|TRBV28
ASSLLAGEAETQY
>NA|TRBJ1-1|TRBV28
ASSLQGNKDTEAF
>NA|TRBJ2-6|TRBV29-1
SVYASGANVLT
>few|TRBJ1-6|TRBV5-1
ASSGSAGSAFNSPLH
>few|TRBJ1-4|TRBV7-9
ASSRPGGLSTNEKLF
>NA|TRBJ2-1|TRBV5-1
ASSSLAGGPSSYNEQF